The present T cell receptor (beta chain) was sequenced within a study of T cells in localized non-small cell lung cancer (dated by TCRdb to 2018 to 2021). As for the study more broadly: The study examined T cell repertoires in under 300 patients with early-stage NSCLC and compared tumors with uninvolved tumor-adjacent lungs. All 236 NSCLC patients in the cohort were treatment-naive and had localized lung tumors that were resected. A mean age of roughly 64 years was recorded for the NSCLC patients, of whom more than 120 were male and 95 to 110 were female.

Comments on this clone: Its cognate antigen has yet to be identified. Base quality data are lacking; no much larger clone is found one base away.

At diagnosis, peripheral blood, uninvolved tumor-adjacent lung and tumor were collected and were preserved as a mix of fresh-frozen and FFPE material. For TCR repertoire profiling, the blood samples were analyzed as peripheral blood mononuclear cells. Here is what the overall study found, with its caveats: Multi-region tumor sequencing was not performed, so intratumor heterogeneity could not be excluded. A median of around 57 of the top 100 tumor clones were detected in paired uninvolved adjacent lung, and around 30 of these tumor clones were also found among the top 100 clones of the paired uninvolved adjacent lung. Uninvolved tumor-adjacent lung showed the highest T cell clonality, higher than tumor, which suggests more focused antigenic responses in the adjacent lung. Because of the exploratory design, TCR variables were selected using unadjusted p-values without false-discovery rate correction. Higher T cell density in blood was associated with longer overall survival, whereas higher clonality in adjacent lung was associated with shorter survival.

TCR beta CDR3 regions were sequenced from DNA using the immunoSEQ Assay. Regarding the original processing steps: T cell density was computed as TCR beta template counts normalized to usable DNA estimated by amplifying housekeeping genes. The preseqR package was used to estimate richness by extrapolating to 400,000 templates for PBMC samples and to 120,000 templates for tissue samples. Clonality was defined as one minus Pielou's evenness. Tissue-enriched TCRs were identified through differential abundance testing performed on productive amino-acid clonotypes, with a minimum total count of 5 and an alpha of 0.1. The Jaccard Index and the Morisita Overlap Index were used to quantify repertoire overlap between compartments. GLIPH grouped TCR beta CDR3s together with public tetramer-defined viral CDR3s, and a viral motif had to include at least three viral sequences and also show V-gene enrichment. TCRdb holds this immuneACCESS table with in-frame rearrangements only. Some clones are missing; in checked studies, unresolved V genes explain under half, and the rest has no known cause. V and J calls and clone size are those listed in that table; D and trimming were worked out from the DNA. Counted in this sample were tens of thousands of clones; roughly four fifths of them appeared once. 13% of the sample is held by the ten biggest clonotypes.

Sequences were derived from peripheral blood, sampled before any cancer treatment. This receptor was taken from a female donor aged 60 or older with stage I lung adenocarcinoma.

The CDR3 has the sequence CASGLSQGHTIYF. The bases read TGTGCTAGTGGTTTGTCACAGGGACACACCATATATTTT. Recombination connected TRBV12-5 to TRBJ1-3; 6 matching bases give a weak D call of TRBD1. CDR1 and CDR2, per the germline V gene, are LGHNT and FRNRAP. CDR3 length: 13 amino acids, cysteine to phenylalanine. CDR3 DNA is the only sequence kept; it has 39 bases, read in frame from the first base. V is pared back by 2 bases and J by 8 bases, with 10 bases lying between the germline termini. The CDR3, completed at both ends by the reference TRBV12-5 and TRBJ1-3 genes, gives the full variable domain DARVTQTPRHKVTEMGQEVTMRCQPILGHNTVFWYRQTMMQGLELLAYFRNRAPLDDSGMPKDRFSAEMPDATLATLKIQPSEPRDSAVYFCASGLSQGHTIYFGEGSWLTVV.